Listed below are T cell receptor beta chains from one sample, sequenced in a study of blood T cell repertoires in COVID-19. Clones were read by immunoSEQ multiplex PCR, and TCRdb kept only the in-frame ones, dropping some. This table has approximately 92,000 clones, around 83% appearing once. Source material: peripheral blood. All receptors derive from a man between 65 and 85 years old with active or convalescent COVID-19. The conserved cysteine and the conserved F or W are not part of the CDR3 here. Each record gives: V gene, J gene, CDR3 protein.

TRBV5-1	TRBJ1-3	ASSFRDRVGNTIY
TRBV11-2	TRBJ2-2	ASSFPGQGGGELF
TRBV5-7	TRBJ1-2	ASSLGQGAKPNYGYT
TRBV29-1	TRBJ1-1	SVTGTGGTEAF
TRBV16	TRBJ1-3	ASSLEGLISGNTIY
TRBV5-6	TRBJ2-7	ASSPTTSGDEQY
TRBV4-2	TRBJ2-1	ASSRMTSGGSYNEQF
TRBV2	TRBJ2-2	ASSSQGAAAGELF
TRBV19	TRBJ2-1	ASSINFNEQF
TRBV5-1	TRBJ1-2	ASSYDRGYGYT
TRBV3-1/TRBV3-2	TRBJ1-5	ASSQDPGIPQH
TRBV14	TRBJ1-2	ASSQGSTAGLHYGYT
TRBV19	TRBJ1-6	ASSSRVTSYNSPLH
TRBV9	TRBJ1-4	ASSVGQGTNEKLF
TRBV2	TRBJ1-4	ASSEDRYGGEKLF
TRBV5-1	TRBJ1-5	ASSFGTGEPQH
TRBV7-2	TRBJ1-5	ASSFPDQPQH
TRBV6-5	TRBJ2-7	ASRRDFTSYEQY
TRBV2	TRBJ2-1	ASKRQGAYEQF
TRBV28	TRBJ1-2	ASSWTGGGSSGYT
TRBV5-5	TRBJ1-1	ASRRTGTGKAF
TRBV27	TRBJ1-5	ASSPSRTGEKYQPQH
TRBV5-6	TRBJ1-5	ASSRDRGLNQPQH